The 16 T cell receptor beta chains below all came from one sample that was sequenced in a study of blood T cell repertoires in COVID-19. Clones were read by immunoSEQ multiplex PCR, and TCRdb kept only the in-frame ones, dropping some. The sample lists approximately 260,000 clones; roughly 86% were seen once. What was sequenced was peripheral blood. These receptor sequences come from a young man with active or convalescent COVID-19.

This chain connects TRBV10-3 to TRBJ2-1, with 12 bases identical to TRBD2. The CDR3 is made up of 17 amino acids. V dropped 8 bases and J dropped 8; count of bases not matched to a gene: 16. Germline V gene sequence: CDR1 ENHRY, CDR2 SYGVKD. This chain's CDR3 is CAISGFASGRADDEQFF. The CDR3 DNA follows: TGTGCCATCTCGGGGTTCGCTAGCGGGAGGGCCGACGATGAGCAGTTCTTC.

The chain carries TRBV16 and TRBJ1-4; D is ambiguous. V shed 3 bases and J shed 6 bases, with 8 bases lying between them. From germline, CDR1 is KGHSY and CDR2 FQNENV. CDR3 length: 13 amino acids. CDR3 residues: CASSQRGDEKLFF. CDR3 coding DNA: TGTGCCAGCAGCCAGCGGGGAGATGAAAAACTGTTTTTT. The whole variable domain, filled in from reference TRBV16 and TRBJ1-4, reads GEEVAQTPKHLVRGEGQKAKLYCAPIKGHSYVFWYQQVLKNEFKFLISFQNENVFDETGMPKERFSAKCLPNSPCSLEIQATKLEDSAVYFCASSQRGDEKLFFGSGTQLSVL.

The chain employs TRBV5-1 and TRBJ2-3; 8 bases line up with TRBD2. V dropped 2 bases and J dropped 2; count of bases not matched to a gene: 1. The CDR3 has 14 amino acids. Looked up from germline, CDR1 is SGHRS and CDR2 is YFSETQ. CDR3 in amino acids: CASSFGGDTDTQYF. The CDR3 bases are TGCGCCAGCAGCTTCGGGGGGGACACAGATACGCAGTATTTT. Together with reference TRBV5-1 and TRBJ2-3, the CDR3 gives the full variable domain: KAGVTQTPRYLIKTRGQQVTLSCSPISGHRSVSWYQQTPGQGLQFLFEYFSETQRNKGNFPGRFSGRQFSNSRSEMNVSTLELGDSALYLCASSFGGDTDTQYFGPGTRLTVL.

This clone showed up just a few times. The chain employs TRBV2 and TRBJ2-7, with 8 bases that match TRBD1. Germline-derived CDR1 and CDR2 are SNHLY and FYNNEI. The ends lost 8 bases at V and 7 bases at J; junction bases unmatched: 10. The CDR3 is 13 residues long. The CDR3 nucleotides read TGTGCCAGCGGGTTGGGACAGGCACGGGAGCAGTACTTC. Protein: CASGLGQAREQYF.

The CDR3 DNA follows: TGTGCCAGCAGAACGGGAATTTCTAGCGAGCAGTACTTC. Amino acids: CASRTGISSEQYF. The chain joins TRBV28 to TRBJ2-7; possible D gene TRBD2, 5 bases. Germline V gene data show CDR1 as MDHEN and CDR2 as SYDVKM. V lost 6 bases and J 6 bases, leaving 15 bases between the germline ends. The CDR3 runs to 13 residues.

This chain joins TRBV2 and TRBJ1-6; D call uncertain. The germline V and J ends were trimmed by 3 bases and 5 bases, with 8 bases remaining between them. CDR1 SNHLY and CDR2 FYNNEI come from the germline V gene. The CDR3 extends over 14 amino acids. The CDR3 reads CASSELPDNSPLHF. In DNA form, the CDR3 reads TGTGCCAGCAGTGAGCTTCCGGATAATTCACCCCTCCACTTT.

V gene TRBV6-5 combines with J gene TRBJ2-7, with 7 bases identical to TRBD1. Germline CDR1 is MNHEY and CDR2 is SVGAGI. V shed 6 bases, J shed 2 bases, and the junction held 10 bases outside the gene matches. This CDR3 is 15 amino acids long. CDR3 nucleotides: TGTGCCAGCAGAACAACCGGGACAGCAACCTACGAGCAGTACTTC. Protein product: CASRTTGTATYEQYF.

This chain links TRBV24-1 with TRBJ2-3, with D possibly TRBD2 on 5 matching bases. The ends were cut back, 7 bases at V and 6 bases at J, with 10 bases in the middle. The germline CDR1 and CDR2 sequences are KGHDR and SFDVKD. The CDR3 sequence is 12 residues long. In nucleotides, the CDR3 is TGTGCCACCAGGGGGAGCGCGGATACGCAGTATTTT. This codes for CATRGSADTQYF.

The chain links TRBV28 to TRBJ2-3; D remains unclear. The germline gives CDR1 MDHEN, CDR2 SYDVKM. This CDR3 is built from 13 residues. The germline V and J ends were trimmed by 5 bases and 0 bases, with 6 bases remaining between them. The CDR3 loop is CASSPHSTDTQYF. CDR3 in DNA: TGTGCCAGCAGTCCCCATAGCACAGATACGCAGTATTTT.

The chain joins TRBV2 to TRBJ2-5; TRBD2 matches at 9 bases. This CDR3 is built from 16 residues. V trimming: 3 bases; J trimming: 3 bases; junction bases outside the gene matches: 8. The V gene's germline CDR1 is SNHLY and CDR2 FYNNEI. CDR3 loop: CASSEPEASGEETQYF. Written as DNA, the CDR3 is TGTGCCAGCAGTGAGCCCGAGGCTAGCGGGGAAGAGACCCAGTACTTC.

The gene calls are TRBV7-3 and TRBJ1-2; D unclear. The CDR3 is 13 residues long. Germline values: CDR1 SGHTA, CDR2 FQGTGA. V gave up 5 bases and J gave up 8 bases, with 15 bases separating them. The CDR3 DNA reads as TGTGCCAGCAGCGAAATTGGCGGGAACGGCTACACCTTC. Translation gives CASSEIGGNGYTF.

The chain uses TRBV9 and TRBJ2-3; a possible D gene is TRBD2 (6 bases). The CDR3 has 14 amino acids. V shed 7 bases and J shed 2 bases, with 14 bases lying between them. Germline CDR1 and CDR2: SGDLS and YYNGEE. The CDR3 loop is CASVRDSNTDTQYF. Written as DNA, the CDR3 is TGTGCCAGCGTCCGGGACTCCAACACAGATACGCAGTATTTT.

The chain recombines TRBV9 with TRBJ2-1, with D unclear. Germline values: CDR1 SGDLS, CDR2 YYNGEE. The CDR3 has 17 amino acids. Trimming shortened V by 4 bases and J by 5 bases, and 22 bases separated the two germline ends. CDR3 in DNA: TGTGCCAGCAGCCCACATATTAGACACAAGGCTGACAATGAGCAGTTCTTC. It yields the protein CASSPHIRHKADNEQFF. Combining the CDR3 with reference TRBV9 and TRBJ2-1 gives the whole variable domain DSGVTQTPKHLITATGQRVTLRCSPRSGDLSVYWYQQSLDQGLQFLIQYYNGEERAKGNILERFSAQQFPDLHSELNLSSLELGDSALYFCASSPHIRHKADNEQFFGPGTRLTVL.

This clone came up once. The CDR3 spells CAIAGQNLGQFF. Here the CDR3 DNA reads TGTGCCATCGCGGGACAGAATTTAGGGCAGTTCTTC. This chain links TRBV10-3 with TRBJ2-1; D is perhaps TRBD1 (7 bases). Germline assignment: CDR1 ENHRY and CDR2 SYGVKD. V was clipped by 8 bases and J by 12 bases, with 17 bases between them. This CDR3 has 12 amino acids.

V is TRBV3-1 (or the pseudogene TRBV3-2) and J is TRBJ1-2, with D perhaps TRBD1 (6 bases). Between the trimmed V and J ends, which lost 1 base and 7 bases, there was a span of 10 bases. In germline, CDR1 is LGHDT, CDR2 YNNKEL (reference sequence). The CDR3 loop spans 13 amino acids. CDR3 protein: CASSQGGHGGYTF. CDR3 bases: TGTGCCAGCAGCCAAGGGGGGCACGGTGGCTACACCTTC.

The chain combines TRBV10-3 with TRBJ1-2; D not resolved. This CDR3 is 12 amino acids long. CDR1 and CDR2 (germline): ENHRY, SYGVKD. V gave up 7 bases and J gave up 7 bases, with 13 bases separating them. CDR3 amino acids: CAINPEAGGYTF. The CDR3 nucleotides are TGTGCCATCAATCCGGAGGCGGGTGGCTACACCTTC.